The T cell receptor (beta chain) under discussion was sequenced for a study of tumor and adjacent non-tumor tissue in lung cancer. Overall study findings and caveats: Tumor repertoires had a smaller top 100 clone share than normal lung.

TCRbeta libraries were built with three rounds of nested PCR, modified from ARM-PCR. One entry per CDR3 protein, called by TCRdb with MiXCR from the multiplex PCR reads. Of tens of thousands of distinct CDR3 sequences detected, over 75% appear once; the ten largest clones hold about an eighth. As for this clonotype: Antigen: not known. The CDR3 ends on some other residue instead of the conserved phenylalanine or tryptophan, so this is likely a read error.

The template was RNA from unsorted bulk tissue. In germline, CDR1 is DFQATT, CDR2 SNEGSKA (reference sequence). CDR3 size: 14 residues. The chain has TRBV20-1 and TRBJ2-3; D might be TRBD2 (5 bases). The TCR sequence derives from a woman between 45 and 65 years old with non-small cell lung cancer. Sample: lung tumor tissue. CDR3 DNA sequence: TGCAATGCTACGGGGTGGAGAACGTTGGATACGCAGTATCTT. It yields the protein CNATGWRTLDTQYL.